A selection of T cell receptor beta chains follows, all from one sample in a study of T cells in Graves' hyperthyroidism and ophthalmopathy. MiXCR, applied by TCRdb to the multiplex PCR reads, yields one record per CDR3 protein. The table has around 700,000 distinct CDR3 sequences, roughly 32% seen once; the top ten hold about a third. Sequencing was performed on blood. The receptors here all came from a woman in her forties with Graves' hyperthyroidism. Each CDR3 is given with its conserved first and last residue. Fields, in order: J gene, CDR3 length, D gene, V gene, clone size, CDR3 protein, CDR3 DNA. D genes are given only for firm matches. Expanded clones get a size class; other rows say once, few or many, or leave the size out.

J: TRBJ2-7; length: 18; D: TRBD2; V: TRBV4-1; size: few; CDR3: CASSQQWGRTSDSYEQYF; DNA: TGCGCCAGCAGCCAACAGTGGGGCAGGACTAGCGACTCCTACGAGCAGTACTTC
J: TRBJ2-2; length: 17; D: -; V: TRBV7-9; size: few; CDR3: CASSPNSGSRDTGELFF; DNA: TGTGCCAGCAGCCCCAATTCAGGGAGTCGGGACACCGGGGAGCTGTTTTTT
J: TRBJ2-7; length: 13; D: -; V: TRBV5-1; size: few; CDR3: CASPQGEVDEQYF; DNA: TGCGCCAGTCCGCAGGGGGAGGTAGACGAGCAGTACTTC
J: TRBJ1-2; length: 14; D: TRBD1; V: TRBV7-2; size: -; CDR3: CASSPRTGLYGYTF; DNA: TGTGCCAGCAGCCCACGGACAGGGCTCTATGGCTACACCTTC
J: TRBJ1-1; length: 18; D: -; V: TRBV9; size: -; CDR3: CASSVGFGGGKPNTEAFF; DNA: TGTGCCAGCAGCGTAGGTTTTGGGGGGGGCAAACCCAACACTGAAGCTTTCTTT
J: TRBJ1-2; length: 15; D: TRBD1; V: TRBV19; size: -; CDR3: CASSLGDRRDYGYTF; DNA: TGTGCCAGTAGTCTAGGGGACAGGAGGGACTATGGCTACACCTTC
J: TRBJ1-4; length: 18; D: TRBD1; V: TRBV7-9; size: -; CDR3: CASSRPGTEKATNEKLFF; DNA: TGTGCCAGCAGCCGTCCCGGGACAGAAAAGGCAACTAATGAAAAACTGTTTTTT
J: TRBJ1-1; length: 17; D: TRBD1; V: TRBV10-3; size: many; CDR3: CAISAFERDRGVTEAFF; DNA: TGTGCCATCAGTGCCTTCGAGAGGGACAGGGGTGTCACTGAAGCTTTCTTT
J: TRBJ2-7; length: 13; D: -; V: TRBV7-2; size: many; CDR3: CASSLSRTYEQYF; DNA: TGTGCCAGCAGCTTGTCCAGGACCTACGAGCAGTACTTC
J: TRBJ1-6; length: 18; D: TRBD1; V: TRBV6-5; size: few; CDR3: CASSDGQGGSSYNSPLHF; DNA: TGTGCCAGCAGTGACGGACAGGGGGGGAGCTCCTATAATTCACCCCTCCACTTT
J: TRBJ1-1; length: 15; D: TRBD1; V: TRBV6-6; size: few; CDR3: CASSYSGQVGTEAFF; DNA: TGTGCCAGCAGTTACTCGGGACAGGTGGGGACTGAAGCTTTCTTT
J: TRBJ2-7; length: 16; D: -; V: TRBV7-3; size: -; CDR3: CASSLRGGRFFDEQYF; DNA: TGTGCCAGCAGCCTACGCGGCGGCAGGTTTTTTGATGAGCAGTACTTC
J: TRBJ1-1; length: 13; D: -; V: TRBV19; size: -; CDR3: CASSIRHISEAFF; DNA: TGTGCCAGTAGTATTCGGCACATATCTGAAGCTTTCTTT
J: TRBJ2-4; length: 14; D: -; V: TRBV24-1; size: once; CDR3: CATSLSVAKNIQYF; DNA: TGTGCCACCAGTTTATCTGTAGCCAAAAACATTCAGTACTTC
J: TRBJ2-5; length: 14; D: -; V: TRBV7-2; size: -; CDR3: CASSLWGARETQYF; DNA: TGTGCCAGCAGTTTATGGGGGGCGCGGGAGACCCAGTACTTC
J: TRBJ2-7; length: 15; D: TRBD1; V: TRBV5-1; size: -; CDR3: CASSLVSGGNYEQYF; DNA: TGCGCCAGCAGCTTGGTGTCAGGGGGTAACTACGAGCAGTACTTC
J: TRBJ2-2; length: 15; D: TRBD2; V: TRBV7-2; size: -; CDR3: CASSSTSGYTGELFF; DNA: TGTGCCAGCAGTTCGACTAGCGGATACACCGGGGAGCTGTTTTTT
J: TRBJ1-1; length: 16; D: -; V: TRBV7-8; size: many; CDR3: CASSLEHGPPPPSAFF; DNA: TGTGCCAGCAGCTTAGAGCACGGCCCGCCACCTCCTTCAGCTTTCTTT
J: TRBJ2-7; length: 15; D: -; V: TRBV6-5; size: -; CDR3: CASSYEYGGLGEQYF; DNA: TGTGCCAGCAGTTACGAGTACGGAGGTCTGGGCGAGCAGTACTTC
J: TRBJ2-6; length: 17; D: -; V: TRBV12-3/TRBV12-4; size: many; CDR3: CASNRRAGNSGANVLTF; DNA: TGTGCCAGCAACCGAAGGGCGGGGAACTCTGGGGCCAACGTCCTGACTTTC
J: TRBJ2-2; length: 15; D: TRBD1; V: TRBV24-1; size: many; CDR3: CATSAPDRVAGELFF; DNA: TGTGCCACCAGTGCCCCGGACAGGGTAGCCGGGGAGCTGTTTTTT
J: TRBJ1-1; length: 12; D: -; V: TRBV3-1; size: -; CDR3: CASSQVEGEAFF; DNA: TGTGCCAGCAGCCAAGTTGAGGGTGAAGCTTTCTTT
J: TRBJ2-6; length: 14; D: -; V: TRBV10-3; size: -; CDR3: CALRGGAGANVLTF; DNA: TGTGCCCTTAGGGGAGGCGCTGGGGCCAACGTCCTGACTTTC
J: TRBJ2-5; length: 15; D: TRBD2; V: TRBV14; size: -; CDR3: CTSSGTGGREETQYF; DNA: TGTACCAGCAGCGGCACGGGCGGGAGGGAAGAGACCCAGTACTTC
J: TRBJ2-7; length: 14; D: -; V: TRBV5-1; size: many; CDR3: CASSRDIHSYEQYF; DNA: TGCGCCAGCAGCCGGGACATTCACTCCTACGAGCAGTACTTC